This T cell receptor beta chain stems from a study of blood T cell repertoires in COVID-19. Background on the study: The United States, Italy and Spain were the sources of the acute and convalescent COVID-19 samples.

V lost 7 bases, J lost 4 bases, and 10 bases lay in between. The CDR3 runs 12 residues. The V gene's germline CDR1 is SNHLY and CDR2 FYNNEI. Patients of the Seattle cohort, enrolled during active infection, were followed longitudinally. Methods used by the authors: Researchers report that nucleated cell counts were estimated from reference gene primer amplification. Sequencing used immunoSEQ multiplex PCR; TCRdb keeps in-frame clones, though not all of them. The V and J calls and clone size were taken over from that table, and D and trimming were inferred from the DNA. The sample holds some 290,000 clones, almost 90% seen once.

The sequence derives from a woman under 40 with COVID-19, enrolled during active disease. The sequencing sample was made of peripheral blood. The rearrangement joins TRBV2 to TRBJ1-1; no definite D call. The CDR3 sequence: CASKAEPTEAFF. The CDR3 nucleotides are TGTGCCAGCAAAGCCGAACCCACTGAAGCTTTCTTT.